This note documents a single T cell receptor (beta chain) sequence. This clonotype was detected only a few times. This receptor's antigen is unknown. No much larger clone exists at a distance of one base, and base qualities are not known. Donors were roughly 40 systemically healthy Caucasian individuals from Russia aged 6 to 90 years. Around 9.7 milliliters of peripheral blood were collected from each donor into EDTA-treated Vacutainer tubes. Ficoll-Paque density-gradient centrifugation was used to isolate PBMCs, with at least 7 million obtained per sample. Trizol reagent was used to extract total RNA from the PBMCs, yielding at least 6 micrograms per sample. For every donor, an aliquot of PBMCs went through flow cytometry to measure the percentages of naive CD45RAhigh/CD27high T cells. These data originate in a study of blood T cells in healthy people across ages (dated by TCRdb to between 2014 and 2017). As for the study more broadly: Template switching captured roughly one uniquely barcoded TCR beta cDNA molecule per two T cells in model experiments. To track age-related changes in TCR beta repertoire diversity, the study relied on deep sequencing normalized with unique cDNA molecular identifiers. The donors were divided into four age groups: young (average around 17 years), middle-aged (under 40), aged (approximately 59) and long-lived (roughly 82). Two additional independent replicas of 1 million unique cDNA reads from the same blood draw were analyzed for two donors (one aged 18 to 30 and one aged 80 or older). The full study reports these points: The CMV infection status of donors was not known, potentially confounding age-related changes in expanded clonotypes. Compared with the aged group, more naive CD4+ T cells, fewer expanded clones and increased TCR diversity were shown by the long-lived group, suggesting age selection. A strong correlation was found between observed TCR beta diversity and the percentage of naive T cells measured by flow cytometry. Estimates of total diversity from one million sequenced T cells were regarded as lower bounds and underestimates. Bulk unsorted PBMC profiling prevented conclusive comparison of naive and antigen-experienced compartments. As age increased, observed TCR beta diversity per million T cells dropped in a roughly linear way, and a significant reduction was already evident by age 40.

The library was built by means of 5' RACE. Sequencing was performed on an Illumina HiSeq 2500. A second roughly 7 to 11 cycle PCR used a sample-barcoded 5' primer and a J-beta primer mix. Each TCR beta cDNA molecule received a unique molecular identifier from a template-switch 5' adaptor carrying 12 random nucleotides. Each sample yielded at least 2.5 million CDR3-containing paired-end reads. First-strand cDNA was synthesized from all RNA with the Mint cDNA synthesis kit, primed by a TRBC-specific oligonucleotide. After uracil-DNA glycosylase treatment, a first 18-cycle PCR used universal primers M1SS and BC2_uni_R on all cDNA. The original methods were these. Normalization of each sample was performed by random selection of 1 million high-quality reads, each carrying a distinct molecular identifier. Instead of being binned into consensus sequences, reads that shared molecular identifiers were thrown out. MiTCR, with a Q25 quality threshold and the strictest error-elimination algorithm, was used for CDR3 identification, clonotype clustering and error correction. Lower-bound total TCR beta diversity was estimated with a nonparametric unseen species model using Euler transformation. The raw public data were reprocessed by TCRdb itself: fastp quality trimming at Q25, MiXCR clonotype calling, in-frame beta chains only. For every CDR3 protein sequence, its rows merge into one entry that carries the most common genes and DNA. Clone size and V and J calls follow TCRdb, not the original study. Present in this sample are hundreds of thousands of distinct CDR3 sequences, 25% of which were seen just once. The top ten hold roughly 9% of the sample.

The same data also went into a second study, on T cells of mothers and their children. The second paper further reports: Donors were nine systemically healthy Caucasian individuals: three mothers and their six children. cDNA synthesis consumed the entire amount of extracted RNA, loaded at approximately 1.6 ug RNA in each 15 ul reaction. In the second PCR, sample barcodes and 2-4 random nucleotides were introduced via the M1S primer. Over 8 million TCR beta CDR3 reads came from each mother, compared with some 3 million reads from each child. Thymic selection similarly shapes TCR recombination output in related and unrelated pairs, with minor effect from inherited differences. Related mother-child pairs always showed normalized repertoire overlap that was slightly higher than in unrelated mother-child pairs, though the difference was never significant. With a sensitivity of about 100 clones per million clonotypes, no persistent microchimeric T cell clones were detected. To look for features that set related mother-child pairs apart from unrelated individuals, the researchers ran deep NGS to compare the TCR beta repertoires of mothers and children. On average, the children were approximately 11 +/- 4 years old, while the mothers were around 40 +/- 4 years old. Libraries were sequenced on Illumina HiSeq 2000 with 100+100 nt paired-end reads after adapter ligation with NEBNext reagents. Mother and child libraries were prepared a month apart and sequenced in separate runs to prevent cross-contamination. For each donor, somewhere between roughly 450,000 and 2,000,000 distinct TCR beta clonotypes were identified. Naive TCR beta clonotypes were estimated from low-frequency clonotypes matched to each donor's FACS-determined naive share, without sorting.

What was sequenced was blood. This TCR came from a boy aged 5-17 years in good health.

The CDR3 protein is CASSPGGQLNTEAFF. The bases read TGTGCCAGCAGCCCGGGGGGGCAGTTGAACACTGAAGCTTTCTTT. Here the chain combines TRBV7-9 and TRBJ1-1; the best D guess is TRBD1, with 6 bases matching. The CDR1 and CDR2 encoded by the germline V gene (reference sequence) are SEHNR and FQNEAQ. Counted from cysteine to phenylalanine, this CDR3 has 15 amino acids. The kept DNA is CDR3 alone, 45 bases in frame from the first base. Cut back by 5 bases and 0 bases, the V and J ends lie 13 bases apart.